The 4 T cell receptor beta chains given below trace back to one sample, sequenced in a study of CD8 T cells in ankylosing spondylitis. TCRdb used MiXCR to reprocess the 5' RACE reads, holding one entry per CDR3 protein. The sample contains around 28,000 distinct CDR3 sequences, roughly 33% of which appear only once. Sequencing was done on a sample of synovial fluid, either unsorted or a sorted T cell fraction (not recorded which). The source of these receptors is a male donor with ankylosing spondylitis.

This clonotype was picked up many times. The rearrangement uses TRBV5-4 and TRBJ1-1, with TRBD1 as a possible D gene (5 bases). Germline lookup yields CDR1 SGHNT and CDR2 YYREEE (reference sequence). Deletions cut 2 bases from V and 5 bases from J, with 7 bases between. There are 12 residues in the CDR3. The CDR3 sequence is CASSLGVTEAFF. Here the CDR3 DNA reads TGTGCCAGCAGCTTAGGGGTAACTGAAGCTTTCTTT. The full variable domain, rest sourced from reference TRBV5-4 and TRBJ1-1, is ETGVTQSPTHLIKTRGQQVTLRCSSQSGHNTVSWYQQALGQGPQFIFQYYREEENGRGNFPPRFSGLQFPNYSSELNVNALELDDSALYLCASSLGVTEAFFGQGTRLTVV.

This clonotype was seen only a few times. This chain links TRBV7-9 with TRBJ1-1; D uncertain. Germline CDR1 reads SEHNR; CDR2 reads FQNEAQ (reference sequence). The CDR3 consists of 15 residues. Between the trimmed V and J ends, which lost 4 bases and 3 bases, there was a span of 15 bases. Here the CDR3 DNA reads TGTGCCAGCAGCTCCCTTGGGAGCCCCTACACTGAAGCTTTCTTT. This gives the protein CASSSLGSPYTEAFF. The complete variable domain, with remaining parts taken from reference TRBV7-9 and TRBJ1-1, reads DTGVSQNPRHKITKRGQNVTFRCDPISEHNRLYWYRQTLGQGPEFLTYFQNEAQLEKSRLLSDRFSAERPKGSFSTLEIQRTEQGDSAMYLCASSSLGSPYTEAFFGQGTRLTVV.

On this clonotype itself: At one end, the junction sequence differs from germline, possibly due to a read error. CDR3 sequence reads: CASNLNLGQGGTEAFF. As DNA, the CDR3 is TGTGCCAGCAATTTAAACCTGGGACAGGGGGGCACTGAAGCTTTCTTT. The rearrangement uses TRBV27 and TRBJ1-1, with TRBD1 matching 11 bases. The germline V gene has CDR1 MNHEY and CDR2 SMNVEV (reference sequence). This CDR3 has 16 residues.

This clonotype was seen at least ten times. Here the CDR3 DNA reads TGCAGCGTTGATTCCGGGACTGATCCTACCTACAATGAGCAGTTCTTC. This encodes CSVDSGTDPTYNEQFF. The rearrangement links TRBV29-1 to TRBJ2-1; TRBD2 is a possible D gene (6 bases). The CDR3 is made up of 16 amino acids. Germline V gene lookup returns CDR1 SQVTM and CDR2 ANQGSEA. Trimming removed 3 bases at V and 2 bases at J, with 17 bases between.